The 27 T cell receptor beta chains below were found in one sample sequenced in a study of T cell repertoires in cytomegalovirus infection. TCRdb processed the reads anew with MiXCR; each CDR3 protein has one entry. The data contain nearly 550,000 distinct CDR3 sequences, about 15% of them singletons. The material sequenced was CD8+ T cells from PBMCs. The source of these receptors is a human donor in good health (CMV status not recorded). Some clones in this sample may be carry-over from other donors' samples.

A few counts support this clonotype. The rearrangement uses TRBV7-6 and TRBJ2-7; no definite D call. Trimming left V 3 bases short and J 5 bases short, with 11 bases between. From germline, CDR1 is SGHVS and CDR2 FNYEAQ. This CDR3 contains 13 residues. The CDR3 protein is CASSFRSSHEQYF. The CDR3 bases are TGTGCCAGCAGCTTTAGGAGTTCCCACGAGCAGTACTTC.

In its sample, this clonotype was seen a few times. The rearrangement uses TRBV28 and TRBJ2-5; 7 nucleotides align to TRBD2. Unmatched junction bases numbered 8, after V lost 6 bases and J lost 1 base. Germline V CDR1 and CDR2: MDHEN, SYDVKM. The CDR3 sequence is 15 residues long. For the CDR3, the DNA is TGTGCCAGCAGGGGTAGACTAGCTTTCCAAGAGACCCAGTACTTC. Its translation is CASRGRLAFQETQYF.

This clonotype has just one count. The chain employs TRBV20-1 and TRBJ2-7, with D uncertain. This CDR3 region has 14 residues. The germline V gene has CDR1 DFQATT and CDR2 SNEGSKA (reference sequence). Trimming shortened V by 4 bases and J by 1 base, and 14 bases separated the two germline ends. CDR3 residues: CSAIIKRQSYEQYF. For the CDR3, the DNA is TGCAGTGCTATTATTAAGAGGCAGTCCTACGAGCAGTACTTC.

Only a few counts were recorded for this clonotype. The chain carries TRBV28 and TRBJ2-7; D gene uncertain. This CDR3 spans 13 amino acids. The germline V gene has CDR1 MDHEN and CDR2 SYDVKM. V shed 6 bases and J shed 0 bases, with 9 bases lying between them. CDR3 coding DNA: TGTGCCAGCAGATACACAAGCTCCTACGAGCAGTACTTC. This encodes CASRYTSSYEQYF.

The chain is built from TRBV20-1 and TRBJ2-7; 11 bases align to TRBD1. Germline-derived CDR1 and CDR2 are DFQATT and SNEGSKA (reference sequence). After removal of 3 bases from V and 7 bases from J, the junction contained 8 bases not matched to a gene. This CDR3 has 14 amino acids. This chain's CDR3 is CSARVLDRGREQYF. CDR3 bases: TGCAGTGCTAGGGTATTGGACAGGGGGCGTGAGCAGTACTTC.

This clonotype was seen more than once but under ten times. The rearrangement joins TRBV27 to TRBJ1-1, with D uncertain. V was trimmed by 6 bases and J by 10 bases, leaving 18 bases between them. Germline-derived CDR1 and CDR2 are MNHEY and SMNVEV (reference sequence). The CDR3 consists of 13 residues. The CDR3 DNA sequence: TGTGCCAGCAGCCCCGGCCCCAGCCTTGGAGCTTTCTTT. Protein sequence: CASSPGPSLGAFF.

In this sample, this clonotype turned up many times. The chain is built from TRBV10-3 and TRBJ2-2; D is perhaps TRBD2 (5 bases). Trimming took 3 bases from V and 1 from J, leaving 12 bases between them. CDR1 is ENHRY and CDR2 is SYGVKD in the germline V gene. The CDR3 runs 16 residues. DNA for the CDR3: TGTGCCATCAGTGAAATGGTCCGGGGGAACACCGGGGAGCTGTTTTTT. This translates into CAISEMVRGNTGELFF.

Ten or more counts support this clonotype. This chain joins TRBV6-1 and TRBJ2-7; 7 bases are a match to TRBD1. V lost 3 bases, J lost 3 bases, and 8 bases stayed unmatched. The V gene's germline CDR1 is MNHNS and CDR2 SASEGT. The CDR3 runs to 15 residues. CDR3 DNA: TGTGCCAGCAGTGAGATCACAGGGGAAGGCTACGAGCAGTACTTC. It is translated as CASSEITGEGYEQYF.

This clonotype showed up many times. The J gene is TRBJ2-1, the V gene TRBV7-3, with 9 bases that match TRBD1. Trimming cost V 5 bases and J 4 bases; bases outside gene matches: 9. Germline CDR1 reads SGHTA; CDR2 reads FQGTGA. This CDR3 is 16 amino acids long. CDR3 in DNA: TGTGCCAGCAGCACGGCACCGACAGGGGGTTACAATGAGCAGTTCTTC. Protein product: CASSTAPTGGYNEQFF.

This clonotype appeared a few times. The V call is TRBV27, the J call TRBJ2-7; D could derive from TRBD1 or TRBD2 (5 bases each). In germline, CDR1 is MNHEY, CDR2 SMNVEV (reference sequence). CDR3 length equals 12 residues. Trimming shortened V by 8 bases and J by 7 bases, and 15 bases separated the two germline ends. This CDR3 reads CASGTPKREQYF. The CDR3 DNA is TGTGCCAGCGGGACCCCAAAGAGGGAGCAGTACTTC.

This clonotype showed up many times. The chain recombines TRBV6-1 with TRBJ2-1; 12 nucleotides line up with TRBD2. J gave up 1 base and V 4 bases, and 11 bases lay outside the gene matches. The CDR3 length is 19 residues. Germline V gives CDR1 MNHNS, CDR2 SASEGT. CDR3 bases: TGTGCCAGCAGTGGAATCCTAGCGGGGGGGCTTGGATCCTACAATGAGCAGTTCTTC. Translating it yields CASSGILAGGLGSYNEQFF.

This clonotype showed up many times. The chain links TRBV4-1 to TRBJ1-5; 8 nucleotides agree with TRBD1. The CDR3 is 16 amino acids. Per the germline V gene, CDR1 is MGHRA and CDR2 is YSYEKL. Trimming took 1 base from V and 3 from J; bases not matched to a gene: 5. As DNA, the CDR3 is TGCGCCAGCAGCCAAGGGGGACAGGAGTACAATCAGCCCCAGCATTTT. It specifies CASSQGGQEYNQPQHF.

This clonotype was counted many times. V gene TRBV7-6 combines with J gene TRBJ1-6; D might be TRBD1 (5 bases). The germline V and J ends were trimmed by 5 bases and 8 bases, with 10 bases remaining between them. This CDR3 region has 13 residues. Germline assignment: CDR1 SGHVS and CDR2 FNYEAQ. The CDR3 DNA follows: TGTGCCAGCAGCCCTGGGGGGGATTCACCCCTCCACTTT. Translation: CASSPGGDSPLHF.

This sequence joins TRBV27 and TRBJ2-7, with 7 bases lining up with TRBD2. Germline V lookup: CDR1 MNHEY, CDR2 SMNVEV (reference sequence). V lost 5 bases to trimming and J lost 7 bases; unmatched junction nucleotides: 11. The CDR3 runs to 14 residues. CDR3 nucleotides: TGTGCCAGCAGTCTCCTGGGAGGGTTTAATGAGCAGTACTTC. Encoded protein: CASSLLGGFNEQYF.

The J gene is TRBJ2-1, the V gene TRBV2; possible D gene TRBD2, 5 bases. Germline CDR1 reads SNHLY; CDR2 reads FYNNEI. The CDR3 spans 11 residues. V lost 8 bases and J 9 bases, leaving 11 bases between the germline ends. In DNA form, the CDR3 reads TGTGCCAGCGTATTACGGGGTGAGCAGTTCTTC. Amino acid sequence: CASVLRGEQFF.

About this clonotype itself: A much larger clone lies one base from this, so it may be a read error. The chain links TRBV27 to TRBJ1-1; perhaps TRBD1 as D (6 bases). This CDR3 is 16 amino acids long. Germline V gene lookup returns CDR1 MNHEY and CDR2 SMNVEV (reference sequence). The CDR3 DNA sequence: TGTGCCAGCAGTTTTTCGTGGGACAACCAGAACACTGTAGCTTTCTTT. Residues: CASSFSWDNQNTVAFF.

The chain is built from TRBV30 and TRBJ2-3, with 10 bases matching TRBD2. This CDR3 spans 17 amino acids. V was clipped by 2 bases and J by 9 bases; unmatched bases: 17. The germline gives CDR1 GTSNPN, CDR2 SVGIG (reference sequence). The chain's CDR3 is CAWSLTRGLAGALTQYF. CDR3 sequence (DNA): TGTGCCTGGAGTTTGACGCGAGGGCTAGCGGGAGCCCTGACGCAGTATTTT.

At least ten counts were recorded for this clonotype. This sequence joins TRBV6-1 and TRBJ1-5; D call uncertain. Per the germline V gene, CDR1 is MNHNS and CDR2 is SASEGT. The CDR3 length is 16 residues. V shed 3 bases and J shed 4 bases, with 16 bases lying between them. CDR3 in DNA: TGTGCCAGCAGTGAGCCCCAACTCGGCGGAAATCAGCCCCAGCATTTT. Translating it yields CASSEPQLGGNQPQHF.

Worth noting for this clonotype: This may arise from a read error, as a much more abundant clone is one base away. This chain uses TRBV28 with TRBJ2-7, with D tentatively TRBD2 (5 bases). This CDR3 is 13 amino acids long. Germline loops: CDR1 MDHEN, CDR2 SYDVKM. In DNA, the CDR3 is TGTGCCACCAGTCCCGGGGTTCTAGACGAGCAGTACTTC. As protein: CATSPGVLDEQYF.

In this sample, this clonotype turned up many times. The chain combines TRBV7-6 with TRBJ2-3; D is possibly TRBD2 (7 bases). Germline V gene data show CDR1 as SGHVS and CDR2 as FNYEAQ. Trimming stripped 5 bases from V and 8 bases from J, with 17 bases between. There are 14 residues in the CDR3. The CDR3 DNA reads as TGTGCCAGCAGCGGGGGGGGGGGCAAAGGTACGCAGTATTTT. Translated: CASSGGGGKGTQYF.

The chain combines TRBV7-2 with TRBJ2-3; D may be TRBD2 (5 bases). The CDR3 has 16 residues. Germline V gene data show CDR1 as SGHTA and CDR2 as FQGNSA. The V end was cut by 4 bases, the J end by 0 bases, with 14 bases between. The CDR3 spells CASSSRSGMSTDTQYF. The CDR3 DNA follows: TGTGCCAGCAGCTCCAGGTCGGGGATGAGCACAGATACGCAGTATTTT.

This clonotype was found many times. This sequence joins TRBV6-1 and TRBJ2-7, with D perhaps being TRBD1 or TRBD2 (5 bases each). Germline V lookup: CDR1 MNHNS, CDR2 SASEGT. CDR3 length: 15 residues. V was shortened by 5 bases and J by 2 bases, with 16 bases between the two germline ends. CDR3 sequence (DNA): TGTGCCAGCAGTTCACAGGTCAACGGGGCCTACGAGCAGTACTTC. It specifies CASSSQVNGAYEQYF.

About this clonotype: The junction departs from the called germline gene at one end, perhaps through a read error. This chain joins TRBV7-7 and TRBJ2-5; 7 bases align to TRBD1. CDR1 and CDR2 from the germline V gene are SSHAT and FNYEAQ (reference sequence). The CDR3 runs to 13 residues. Here the CDR3 DNA reads TGTGCTAGCAGCTTACGACAGGGAGAGACCCAGTACTTC. The encoded protein is CASSLRQGETQYF.

This clonotype has more than one count but fewer than ten. The rearrangement links TRBV15 to TRBJ2-4; no firm D call. Germline CDR1 LNHNV, CDR2 YYDKDF (reference sequence). V was shortened by 8 bases and J by 0 bases, with 11 bases between the two germline ends. There are 14 residues in the CDR3. DNA of the CDR3: TGTGCCACCTCCTTAGACTTAGCCAAAAACATTCAGTACTTC. This sequence encodes CATSLDLAKNIQYF.

The V gene is TRBV27, the J gene TRBJ1-1; TRBD1 is a possible D gene (6 bases). The CDR3 runs to 13 residues. V was cut by 6 bases and J by 1 base, with 9 bases left in between. Germline loops: CDR1 MNHEY, CDR2 SMNVEV (reference sequence). In nucleotides, the CDR3 is TGTGCCAGCAGAGCCAGGGGGAACACTGAAGCTTTCTTT. It codes for CASRARGNTEAFF.

V gene TRBV3-1 combines with J gene TRBJ2-1, with 15 positions matching TRBD2. V lost 2 bases, J lost 7 bases, and 6 bases stayed unmatched. CDR1 LGHDT and CDR2 YNNKEL come from the germline V gene (reference sequence). The CDR3 extends over 17 amino acids. CDR3 sequence (DNA): TGTGCCAGCAGCCAACTTAGGACTAGCGGGAGGGTTAATGAGCAGTTCTTC. Amino acid sequence: CASSQLRTSGRVNEQFF.

This clonotype was recorded many times. The V call is TRBV12-3 or TRBV12-4, the J call TRBJ1-3; no definite D call. The CDR3 sequence is 14 residues long. V was cut by 6 bases and J by 0 bases, with 9 bases left in between. The CDR3 protein is CASSPRPSGNTIYF. The CDR3 DNA reads TGTGCCAGCAGCCCCCGCCCCTCTGGAAACACCATATATTTT.